This TCR beta chain was retrieved from a study of post-analysis software for immune sequencing data. Study-wide context: Patients had relapsing-remitting, secondary progressive or progressive-relapsing multiple sclerosis; some lacked subtype.

The authors incorporated unique molecular identifiers into the TCR beta cDNA libraries. MiXCR was run by TCRdb on the PCR reads, yielding one entry per CDR3 protein. The data show 160,000 or so distinct CDR3 sequences, with around 36% seen just once and under 30% held by the top ten. Trimming removed 0 bases from V and 4 bases from J, with 8 bases in between. This CDR3 is built from 14 residues. The V gene's germline CDR1 is SGHVS and CDR2 FQNEAQ. The sample was blood, taken after autologous hematopoietic stem cell transplantation. This clonotype was sampled from a girl aged 5-17 years with multiple sclerosis. The chain combines TRBV7-8 with TRBJ2-3; possibly TRBD2 for D (5 bases). The DNA of the CDR3 is TGTGCCAGCAGCTTAGCGAGGGTGGCAGATACGCAGTATTTT. Translating gives CASSLARVADTQYF.